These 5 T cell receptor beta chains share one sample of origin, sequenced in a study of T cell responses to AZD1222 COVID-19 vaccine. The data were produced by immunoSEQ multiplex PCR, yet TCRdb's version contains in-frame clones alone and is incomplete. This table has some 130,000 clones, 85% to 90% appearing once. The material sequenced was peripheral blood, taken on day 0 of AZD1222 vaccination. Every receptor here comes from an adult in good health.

CDR3 sequence: CASSKALAANTGELFF. CDR3 sequence (DNA): TGTGCCAGCAGCAAAGCCCTGGCGGCGAACACCGGGGAGCTGTTTTTT. The J gene is TRBJ2-2, the V gene TRBV7-6, with D uncertain. The CDR3 length is 16 residues. Germline V gene lookup returns CDR1 SGHVS and CDR2 FNYEAQ. V was shortened by 5 bases and J by 0 bases, with 13 bases between the two germline ends.

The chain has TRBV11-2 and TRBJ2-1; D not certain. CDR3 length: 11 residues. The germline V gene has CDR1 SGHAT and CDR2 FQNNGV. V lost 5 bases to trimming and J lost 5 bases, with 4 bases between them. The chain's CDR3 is CASSPNNEQFF. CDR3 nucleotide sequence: TGTGCCAGCAGCCCCAACAATGAGCAGTTCTTC. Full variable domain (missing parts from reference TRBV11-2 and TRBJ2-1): EAGVAQSPRYKIIEKRQSVAFWCNPISGHATLYWYQQILGQGPKLLIQFQNNGVVDDSQLPKDRFSAERLKGVDSTLKIQPAKLEDSAVYLCASSPNNEQFFGPGTRLTVL.

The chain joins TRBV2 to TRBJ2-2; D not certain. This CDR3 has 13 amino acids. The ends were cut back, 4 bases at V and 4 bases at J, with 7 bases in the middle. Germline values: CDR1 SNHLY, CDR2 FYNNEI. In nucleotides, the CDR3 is TGTGCCAGCAGTGCTGTTATCACCGGGGAGCTGTTTTTT. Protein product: CASSAVITGELFF.

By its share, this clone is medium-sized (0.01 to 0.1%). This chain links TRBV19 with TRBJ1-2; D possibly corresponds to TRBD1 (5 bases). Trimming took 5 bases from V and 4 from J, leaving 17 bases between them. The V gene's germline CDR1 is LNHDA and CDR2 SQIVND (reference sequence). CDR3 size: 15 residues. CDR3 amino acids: CASSPHRLYLYGYTF. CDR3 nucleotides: TGTGCCAGTAGTCCCCACAGGTTGTATCTCTATGGCTACACCTTC. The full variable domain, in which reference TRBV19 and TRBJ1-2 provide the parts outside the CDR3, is DGGITQSPKYLFRKEGQNVTLSCEQNLNHDAMYWYRQDPGQGLRLIYYSQIVNDFQKGDIAEGYSVSREKKESFPLTVTSAQKNPTAFYLCASSPHRLYLYGYTFGSGTRLTVV.

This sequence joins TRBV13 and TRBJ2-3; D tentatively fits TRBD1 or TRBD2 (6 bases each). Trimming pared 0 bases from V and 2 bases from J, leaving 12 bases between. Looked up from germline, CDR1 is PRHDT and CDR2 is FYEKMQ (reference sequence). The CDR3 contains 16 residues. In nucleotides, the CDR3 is TGTGCCAGCAGCTTAGGGGTGGGGGGCACCACAGATACGCAGTATTTT. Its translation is CASSLGVGGTTDTQYF. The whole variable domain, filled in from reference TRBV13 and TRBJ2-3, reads AAGVIQSPRHLIKEKRETATLKCYPIPRHDTVYWYQQGPGQDPQFLISFYEKMQSDKGSIPDRFSAQQFSDYHSELNMSSLELGDSALYFCASSLGVGGTTDTQYFGPGTRLTVL.